A single count supports the clone carrying this TCR beta chain. Generated by immunoSEQ multiplex PCR, the TCRdb table keeps only in-frame clones and is missing some. The table lists some 64,000 clones, approximately 90% of them singletons, with about 17% in the top ten. The sample originates from a study of OX40 agonist ivuxolimab in advanced cancers. V was clipped by 3 bases and J by 7 bases; unmatched bases: 7. The CDR3 length is 15 residues. The germline V gene has CDR1 LNHDA and CDR2 SQIVND (reference sequence). The sequence was collected from an adult with an advanced solid tumor such as melanoma, head and neck, liver or kidney cancer. Sequenced material: CD4+ or CD8+ T cells sorted from blood, taken in a trial of the OX40 agonist ivuxolimab. The chain carries TRBV19 and TRBJ2-1, with 9 nucleotides matching TRBD2. The CDR3, as DNA: TGTGCCAGTAGTATTGGCGGGGGGGCCGGGAATGAGCAGTTCTTC. Translation gives CASSIGGGAGNEQFF.